This TCR beta chain emerged from a study of shared clonotypes between healthy human individuals. The table came from immunoSEQ multiplex PCR; TCRdb's copy has only in-frame clones and leaves some out. The table shows over 800,000 clones, with approximately 92% occurring only once. The naive CD8 fraction comprised CD45RO-negative cells positively selected for CCR7 and excluded terminally differentiated effector memory CD45RA+ cells. General study points: It was anticipated that sequencing depth would influence how many clonotypes donors shared.

The trim removed 4 bases at V and 3 bases at J, leaving 8 bases unmatched. This CDR3 has 15 amino acids. Germline values: CDR1 LNHDA, CDR2 SQIVND (reference sequence). Notes on this clone: Its specificity is unknown.

The chain employs TRBV19 and TRBJ1-1; 7 bases are shared with TRBD1. The sequence came from a man in his thirties or forties in good health. Sequenced sample: naive CD8+ T cells sorted from blood. The CDR3 loop is CASSTRQGAHTEAFF. The DNA of the CDR3 is TGTGCCAGTAGTACCCGACAGGGAGCTCACACTGAAGCTTTCTTT.